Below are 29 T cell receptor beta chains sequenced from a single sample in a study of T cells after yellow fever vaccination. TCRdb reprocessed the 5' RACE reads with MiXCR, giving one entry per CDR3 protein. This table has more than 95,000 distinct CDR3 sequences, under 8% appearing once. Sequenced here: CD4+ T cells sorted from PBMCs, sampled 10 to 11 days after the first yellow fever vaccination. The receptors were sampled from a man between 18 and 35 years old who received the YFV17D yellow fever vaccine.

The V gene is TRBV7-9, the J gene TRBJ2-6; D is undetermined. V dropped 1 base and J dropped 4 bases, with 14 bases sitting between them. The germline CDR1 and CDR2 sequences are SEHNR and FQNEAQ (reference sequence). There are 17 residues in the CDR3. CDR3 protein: CASSLGFLYTGANVLTF. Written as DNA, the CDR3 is TGTGCCAGCAGCTTAGGGTTTCTGTACACGGGGGCCAACGTCCTGACTTTC.

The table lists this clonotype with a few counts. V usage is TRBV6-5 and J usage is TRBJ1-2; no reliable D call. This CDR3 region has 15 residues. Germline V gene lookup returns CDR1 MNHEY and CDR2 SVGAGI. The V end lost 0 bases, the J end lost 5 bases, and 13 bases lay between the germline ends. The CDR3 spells CASSYSPLLGYGYTF. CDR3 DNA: TGTGCCAGCAGTTACTCACCCCTTCTTGGGTATGGCTACACCTTC.

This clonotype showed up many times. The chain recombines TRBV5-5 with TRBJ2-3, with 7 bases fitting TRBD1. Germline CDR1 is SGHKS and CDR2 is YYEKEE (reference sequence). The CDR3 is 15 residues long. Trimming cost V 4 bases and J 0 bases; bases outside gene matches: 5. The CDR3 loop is CASSRRDSSTDTQYF. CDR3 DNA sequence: TGTGCCAGCAGCCGAAGGGACAGTAGCACAGATACGCAGTATTTT.

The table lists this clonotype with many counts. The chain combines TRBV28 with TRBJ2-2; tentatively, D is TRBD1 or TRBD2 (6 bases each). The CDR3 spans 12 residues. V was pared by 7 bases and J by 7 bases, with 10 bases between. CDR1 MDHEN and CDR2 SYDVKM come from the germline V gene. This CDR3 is CASTGGHGELFF. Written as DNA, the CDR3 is TGTGCCAGCACCGGGGGACACGGGGAGCTGTTTTTT. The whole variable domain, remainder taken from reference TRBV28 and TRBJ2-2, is DVKVTQSSRYLVKRTGEKVFLECVQDMDHENMFWYRQDPGLGLRLIYFSYDVKMKEKGDIPEGYSVSREKKERFSLILESASTNQTSMYLCASTGGHGELFFGEGSRLTVL.

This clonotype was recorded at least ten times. In nucleotides, the CDR3 is TGTGCCAGCAGTCTACCGACGCAAAATCAGCCCCAGCATTTT. Amino acid sequence: CASSLPTQNQPQHF. V usage is TRBV27 and J usage is TRBJ1-5; D gene ambiguous. CDR1 and CDR2 (germline): MNHEY, SMNVEV (reference sequence). V was pared by 5 bases and J by 4 bases, with 12 bases between. CDR3 length: 14 residues.

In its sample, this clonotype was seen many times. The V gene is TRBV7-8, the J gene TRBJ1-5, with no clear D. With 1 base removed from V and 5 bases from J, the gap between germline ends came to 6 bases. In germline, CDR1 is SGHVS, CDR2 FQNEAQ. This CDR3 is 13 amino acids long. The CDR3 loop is CASSLDRYQPQHF. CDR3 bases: TGTGCCAGCAGCTTAGACCGATATCAGCCCCAGCATTTT.

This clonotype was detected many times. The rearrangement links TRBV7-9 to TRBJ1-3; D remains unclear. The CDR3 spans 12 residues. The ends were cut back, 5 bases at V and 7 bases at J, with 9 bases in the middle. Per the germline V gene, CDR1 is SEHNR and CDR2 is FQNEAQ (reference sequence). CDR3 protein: CASSPLRNTIYF. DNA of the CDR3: TGTGCCAGCAGCCCCCTCCGGAACACCATATATTTT.

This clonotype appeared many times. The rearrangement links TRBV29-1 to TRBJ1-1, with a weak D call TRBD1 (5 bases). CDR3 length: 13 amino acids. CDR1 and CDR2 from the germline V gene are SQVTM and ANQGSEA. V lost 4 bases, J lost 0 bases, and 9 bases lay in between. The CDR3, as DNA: TGCAGCGTTGCGGTGACAGTGAACACTGAAGCTTTCTTT. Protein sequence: CSVAVTVNTEAFF. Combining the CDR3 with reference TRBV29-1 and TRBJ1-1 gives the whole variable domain SAVISQKPSRDICQRGTSLTIQCQVDSQVTMMFWYRQQPGQSLTLIATANQGSEATYESGFVIDKFPISRPNLTFSTLTVSNMSPEDSSIYLCSVAVTVNTEAFFGQGTRLTVV.

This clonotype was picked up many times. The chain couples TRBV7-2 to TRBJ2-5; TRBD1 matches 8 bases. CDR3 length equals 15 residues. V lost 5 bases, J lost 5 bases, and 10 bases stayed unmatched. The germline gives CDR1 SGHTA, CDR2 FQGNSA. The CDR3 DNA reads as TGTGCCAGCAGCCGGAATCAGGGGGCTGGGGAGACCCAGTACTTC. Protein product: CASSRNQGAGETQYF.

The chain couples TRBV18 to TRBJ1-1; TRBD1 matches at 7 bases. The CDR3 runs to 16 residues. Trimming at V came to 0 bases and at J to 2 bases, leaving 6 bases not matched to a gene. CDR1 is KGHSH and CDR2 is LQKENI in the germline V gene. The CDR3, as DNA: TGTGCCAGCTCACCACCAGGGGCAGGGGGTAACACTGAAGCTTTCTTT. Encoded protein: CASSPPGAGGNTEAFF.

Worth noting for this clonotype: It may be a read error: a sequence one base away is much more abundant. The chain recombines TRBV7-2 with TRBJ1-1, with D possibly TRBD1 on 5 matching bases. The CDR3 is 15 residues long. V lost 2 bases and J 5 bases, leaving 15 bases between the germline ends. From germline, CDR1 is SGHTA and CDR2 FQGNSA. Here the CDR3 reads CASSLFGEGKTEAFF. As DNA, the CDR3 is TGTGCCAGCAGCTTATTTGGGGAGGGGAAGACTGAAGCTTTCTTT.

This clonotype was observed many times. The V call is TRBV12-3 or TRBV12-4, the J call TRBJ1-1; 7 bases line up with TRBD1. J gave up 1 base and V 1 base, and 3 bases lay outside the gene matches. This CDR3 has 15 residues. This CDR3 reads CASSLEPGGNTEAFF. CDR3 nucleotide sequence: TGTGCCAGCAGTTTAGAGCCAGGGGGGAACACTGAAGCTTTCTTT.

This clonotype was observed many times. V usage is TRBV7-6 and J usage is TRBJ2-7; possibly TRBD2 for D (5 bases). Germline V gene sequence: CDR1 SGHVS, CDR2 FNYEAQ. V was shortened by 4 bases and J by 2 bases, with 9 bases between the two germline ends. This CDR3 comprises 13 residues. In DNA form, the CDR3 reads TGTGCCAGCAGCTCCCCCGGGGCCTACGAGCAGTACGTC. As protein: CASSSPGAYEQYV.

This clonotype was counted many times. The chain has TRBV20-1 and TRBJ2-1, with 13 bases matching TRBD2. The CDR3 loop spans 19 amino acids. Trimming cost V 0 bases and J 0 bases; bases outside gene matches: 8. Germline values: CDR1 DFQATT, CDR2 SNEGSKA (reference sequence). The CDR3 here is CSARDITSGGAGSYNEQFF. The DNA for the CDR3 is TGCAGTGCTAGAGATATCACTAGCGGGGGGGCAGGCTCCTACAATGAGCAGTTCTTC.

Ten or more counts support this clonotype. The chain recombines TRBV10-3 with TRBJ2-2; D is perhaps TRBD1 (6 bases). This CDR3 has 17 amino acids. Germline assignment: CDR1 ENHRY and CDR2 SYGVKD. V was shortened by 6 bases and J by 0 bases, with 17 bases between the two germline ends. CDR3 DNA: TGTGCCATCAGGCCCGCTGCAGGGGATGCGAACACCGGGGAGCTGTTTTTT. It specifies CAIRPAAGDANTGELFF.

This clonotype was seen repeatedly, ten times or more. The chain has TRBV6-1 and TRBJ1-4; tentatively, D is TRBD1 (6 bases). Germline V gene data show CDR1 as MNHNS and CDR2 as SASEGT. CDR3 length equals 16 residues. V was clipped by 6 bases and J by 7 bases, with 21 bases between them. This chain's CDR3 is CASSRDRPRLGEKLFF. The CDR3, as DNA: TGTGCCAGCAGCCGCGACAGGCCCAGACTCGGTGAAAAACTGTTTTTT.

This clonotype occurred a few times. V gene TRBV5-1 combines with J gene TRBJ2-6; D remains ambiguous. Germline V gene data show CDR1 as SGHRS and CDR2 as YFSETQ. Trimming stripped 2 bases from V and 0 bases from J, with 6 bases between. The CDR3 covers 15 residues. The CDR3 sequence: CASSFINSGANVLTF. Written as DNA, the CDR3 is TGCGCCAGCAGCTTTATAAACTCTGGGGCCAACGTCCTGACTTTC. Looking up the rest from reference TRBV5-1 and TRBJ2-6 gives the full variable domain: KAGVTQTPRYLIKTRGQQVTLSCSPISGHRSVSWYQQTPGQGLQFLFEYFSETQRNKGNFPGRFSGRQFSNSRSEMNVSTLELGDSALYLCASSFINSGANVLTFGAGSRLTVL.

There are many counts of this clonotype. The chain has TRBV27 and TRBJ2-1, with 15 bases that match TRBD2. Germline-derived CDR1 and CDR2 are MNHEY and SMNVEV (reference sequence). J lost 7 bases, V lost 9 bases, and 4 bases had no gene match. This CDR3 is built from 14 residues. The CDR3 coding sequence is TGTGCCAGGGGACTAGCGGGGGGTTTAAATGAGCAGTTCTTC. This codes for CARGLAGGLNEQFF.

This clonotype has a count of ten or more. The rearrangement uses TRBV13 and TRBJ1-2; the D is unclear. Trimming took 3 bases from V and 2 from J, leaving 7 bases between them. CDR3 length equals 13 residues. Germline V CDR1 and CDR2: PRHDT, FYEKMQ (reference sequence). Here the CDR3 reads CASSFSKNYGYTF. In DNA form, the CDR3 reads TGTGCCAGCAGCTTCTCGAAGAACTATGGCTACACCTTC.

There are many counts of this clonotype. CDR3 residues: CASSLVGGSYNEQFF. The DNA for the CDR3 is TGCGCCAGCAGCTTGGTGGGGGGGTCCTACAATGAGCAGTTCTTC. The V call is TRBV5-1, the J call TRBJ2-1; 7 bases map to TRBD2. V was clipped by 0 bases and J by 1 base; unmatched bases: 1. CDR3 length equals 15 residues. Germline V gene lookup returns CDR1 SGHRS and CDR2 YFSETQ.

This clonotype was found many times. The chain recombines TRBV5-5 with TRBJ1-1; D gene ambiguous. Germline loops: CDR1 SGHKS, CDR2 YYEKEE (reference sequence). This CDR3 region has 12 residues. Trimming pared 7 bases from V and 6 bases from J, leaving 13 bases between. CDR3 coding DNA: TGTGCCAGCGCCGTTTTGATGCCTGAAGCTTTCTTT. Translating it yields CASAVLMPEAFF.

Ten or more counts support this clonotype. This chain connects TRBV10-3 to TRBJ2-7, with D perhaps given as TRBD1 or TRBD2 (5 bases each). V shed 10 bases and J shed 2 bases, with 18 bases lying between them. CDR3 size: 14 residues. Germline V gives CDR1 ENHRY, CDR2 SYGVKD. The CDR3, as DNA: TGTGCCAGCATTCCGGGGCGGCAAACCTACGAGCAGTACTTC. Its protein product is CASIPGRQTYEQYF.

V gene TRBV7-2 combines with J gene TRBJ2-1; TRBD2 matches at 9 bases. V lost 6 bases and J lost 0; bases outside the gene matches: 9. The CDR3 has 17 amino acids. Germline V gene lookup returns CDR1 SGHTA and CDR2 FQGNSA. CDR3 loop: CASSRNSGGRSYNEQFF. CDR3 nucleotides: TGTGCCAGCAGTCGTAATAGCGGGGGCCGCTCCTACAATGAGCAGTTCTTC.

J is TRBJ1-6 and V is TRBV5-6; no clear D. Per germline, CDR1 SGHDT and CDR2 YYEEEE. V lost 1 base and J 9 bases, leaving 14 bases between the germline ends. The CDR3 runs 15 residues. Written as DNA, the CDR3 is TGTGCCAGCAGCTTGTTGCGGATCCCCCGTTCACCCCTCCACTTT. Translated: CASSLLRIPRSPLHF.

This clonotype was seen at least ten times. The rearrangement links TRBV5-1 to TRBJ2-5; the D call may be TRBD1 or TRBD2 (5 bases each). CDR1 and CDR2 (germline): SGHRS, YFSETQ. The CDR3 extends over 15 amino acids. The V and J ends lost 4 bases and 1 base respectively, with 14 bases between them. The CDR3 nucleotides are TGCGCCAGCAGCCTCTCCGGGACGGTCCAAGAGACCCAGTACTTC. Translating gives CASSLSGTVQETQYF.

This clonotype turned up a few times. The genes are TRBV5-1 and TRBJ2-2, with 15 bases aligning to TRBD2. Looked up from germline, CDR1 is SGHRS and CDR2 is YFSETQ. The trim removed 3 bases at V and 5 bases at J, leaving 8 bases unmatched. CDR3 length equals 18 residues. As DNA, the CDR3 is TGCGCCAGCAGCTGGGGGACTAGCGGGGGGCCCGTTACCGGGGAGCTGTTTTTT. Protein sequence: CASSWGTSGGPVTGELFF.

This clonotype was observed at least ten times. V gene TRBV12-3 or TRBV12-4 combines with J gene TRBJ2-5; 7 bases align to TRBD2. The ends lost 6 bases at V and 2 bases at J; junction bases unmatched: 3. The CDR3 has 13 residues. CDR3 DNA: TGTGCCAGCAGACTAGCGTTTCAAGAGACCCAGTACTTC. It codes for CASRLAFQETQYF.

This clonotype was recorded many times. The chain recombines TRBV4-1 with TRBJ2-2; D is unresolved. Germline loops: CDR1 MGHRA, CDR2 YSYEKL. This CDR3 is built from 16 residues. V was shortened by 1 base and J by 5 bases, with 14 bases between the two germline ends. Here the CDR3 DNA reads TGCGCCAGCAGCCAAGGACGGACGGGTCGGACCGGGGAGCTGTTTTTT. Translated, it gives CASSQGRTGRTGELFF.

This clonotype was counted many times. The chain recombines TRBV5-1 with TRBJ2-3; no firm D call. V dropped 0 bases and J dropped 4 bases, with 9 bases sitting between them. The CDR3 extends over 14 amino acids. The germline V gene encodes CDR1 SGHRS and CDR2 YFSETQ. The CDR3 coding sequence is TGCGCCAGCAGCTTGGCAGAGACTGCAGATACGCAGTATTTT. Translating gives CASSLAETADTQYF. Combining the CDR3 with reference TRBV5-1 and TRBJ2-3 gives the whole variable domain KAGVTQTPRYLIKTRGQQVTLSCSPISGHRSVSWYQQTPGQGLQFLFEYFSETQRNKGNFPGRFSGRQFSNSRSEMNVSTLELGDSALYLCASSLAETADTQYFGPGTRLTVL.